Ten or more counts support the clone carrying this T cell receptor beta chain. Its specificity is unknown. Amplification of TCR beta CDR3 regions used RNA as the template. The HTBI primer set served for first-round RT-PCR of the TCR CDR3. TCRdb reprocessed the multiplex PCR reads with MiXCR, giving one entry per CDR3 protein. The sample has 300,000 to 450,000 distinct CDR3 sequences; about 15% are singletons. The sample belongs to a study of T cells in Graves' hyperthyroidism and ophthalmopathy. General study findings and limits: Ophthalmopathy and stable hyperthyroidism were separated by a 13 V-J model.

Disease duration was under 3 months in the ophthalmopathy patients, who also had a Clinical Activity Score of at least 3 and a NOSPECS grade of at least 4. This CDR3 is built from 16 residues. The V end was cut by 5 bases, the J end by 5 bases, with 18 bases between. The germline V gene has CDR1 MNHNS and CDR2 SASEGT. The V gene is TRBV6-1, the J gene TRBJ1-4; D is perhaps TRBD1 (5 bases). Sequencing input: blood. The source is a woman in her 30s with Graves' ophthalmopathy. The CDR3 bases are TGTGCCAGCAGTCACCAACTGGGGGTAGGAAATGAAAAACTGTTTTTT. Its translation: CASSHQLGVGNEKLFF.